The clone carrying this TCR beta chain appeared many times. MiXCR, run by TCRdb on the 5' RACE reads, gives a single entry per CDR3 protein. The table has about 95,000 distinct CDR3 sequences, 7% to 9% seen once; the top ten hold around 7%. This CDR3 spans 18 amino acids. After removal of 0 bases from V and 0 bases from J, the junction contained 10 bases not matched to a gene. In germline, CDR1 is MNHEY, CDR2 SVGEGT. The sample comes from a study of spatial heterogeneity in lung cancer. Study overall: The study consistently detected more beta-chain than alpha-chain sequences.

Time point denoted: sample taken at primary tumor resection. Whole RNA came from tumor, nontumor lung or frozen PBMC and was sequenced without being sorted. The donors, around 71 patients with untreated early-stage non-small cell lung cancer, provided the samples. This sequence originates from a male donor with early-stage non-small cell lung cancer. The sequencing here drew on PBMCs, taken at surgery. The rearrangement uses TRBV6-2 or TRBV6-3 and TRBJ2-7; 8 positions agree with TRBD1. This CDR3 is CASSYSKYRDRSSYEQYF. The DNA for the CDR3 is TGTGCCAGCAGTTACTCTAAGTACCGGGACAGGAGCTCCTACGAGCAGTACTTC.